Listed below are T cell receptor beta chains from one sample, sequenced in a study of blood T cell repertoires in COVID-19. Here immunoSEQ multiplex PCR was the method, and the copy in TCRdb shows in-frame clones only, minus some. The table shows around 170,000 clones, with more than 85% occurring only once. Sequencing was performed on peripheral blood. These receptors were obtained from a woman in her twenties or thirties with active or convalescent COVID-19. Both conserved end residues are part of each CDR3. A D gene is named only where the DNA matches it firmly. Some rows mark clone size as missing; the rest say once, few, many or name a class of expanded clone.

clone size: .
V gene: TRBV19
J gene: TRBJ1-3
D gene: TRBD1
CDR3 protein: CASSRRDRTGRGNTIYF
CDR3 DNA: TGTGCCAGTAGTAGAAGGGACCGGACAGGCCGTGGAAACACCATATATTTT

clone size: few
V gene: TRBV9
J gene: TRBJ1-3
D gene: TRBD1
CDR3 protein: CASSVDEGASGNTIYF
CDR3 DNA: TGTGCCAGCAGCGTAGATGAGGGGGCAAGTGGAAACACCATATATTTT

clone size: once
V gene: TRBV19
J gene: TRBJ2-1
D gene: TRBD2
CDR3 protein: CASSIGMAGAYNEQFF
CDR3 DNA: TGTGCCAGTAGTATAGGTATGGCGGGGGCCTACAATGAGCAGTTCTTC

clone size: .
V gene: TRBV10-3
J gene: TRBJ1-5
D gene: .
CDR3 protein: CAISESGGASNQPQHF
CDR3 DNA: TGTGCCATCAGTGAGTCAGGAGGGGCTAGCAATCAGCCCCAGCATTTT

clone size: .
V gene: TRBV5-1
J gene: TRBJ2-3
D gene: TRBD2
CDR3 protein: CASSLGTSLGTDTQYF
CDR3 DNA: TGCGCCAGCAGCCTGGGGACTAGCCTTGGCACAGATACGCAGTATTTT

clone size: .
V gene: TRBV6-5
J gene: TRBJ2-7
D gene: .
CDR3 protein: CASSYSPLSSYEQYF
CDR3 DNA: TGTGCCAGCAGTTACTCGCCACTCTCCTCCTACGAGCAGTACTTC

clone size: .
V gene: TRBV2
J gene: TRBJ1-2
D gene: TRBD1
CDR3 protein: CASTLGQGYGYTF
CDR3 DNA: TGTGCCAGCACCCTGGGACAGGGCTATGGCTACACCTTC

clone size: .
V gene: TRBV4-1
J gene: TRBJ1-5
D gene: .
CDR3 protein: CASSRWEGDPNQPQHF
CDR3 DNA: TGCGCCAGCAGCCGATGGGAGGGGGACCCCAATCAGCCCCAGCATTTT

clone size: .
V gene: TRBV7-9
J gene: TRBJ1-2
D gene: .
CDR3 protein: CASSSDLAGYTF
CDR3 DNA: TGTGCCAGCAGTTCCGACTTGGCGGGCTACACCTTC

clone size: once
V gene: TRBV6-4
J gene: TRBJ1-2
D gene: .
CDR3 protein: CASSASQFANYGYTF
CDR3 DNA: TGTGCCAGCAGCGCTTCTCAGTTCGCTAACTATGGCTACACCTTC

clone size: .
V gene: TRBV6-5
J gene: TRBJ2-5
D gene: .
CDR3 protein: CASSYMGPMQETQYF
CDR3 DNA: TGTGCCAGCAGTTATATGGGGCCCATGCAAGAGACCCAGTACTTC

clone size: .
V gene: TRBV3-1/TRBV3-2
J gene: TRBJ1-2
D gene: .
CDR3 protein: CASSFDSYGYTF
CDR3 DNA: TGTGCCAGCAGCTTCGACAGTTATGGCTACACCTTC

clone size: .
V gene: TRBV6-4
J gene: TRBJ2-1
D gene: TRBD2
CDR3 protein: CASREGLVIGEQFF
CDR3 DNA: TGTGCCAGCAGGGAGGGACTAGTAATAGGTGAGCAGTTCTTC

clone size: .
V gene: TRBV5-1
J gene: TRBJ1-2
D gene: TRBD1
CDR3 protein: CASSLGTGSYGYTF
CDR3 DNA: TGCGCCAGCAGCTTGGGGACAGGTAGTTATGGCTACACCTTC

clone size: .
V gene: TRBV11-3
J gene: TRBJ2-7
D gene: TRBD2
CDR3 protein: CASSLRGGPSYEQYF
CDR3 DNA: TGTGCCAGCAGCTTACGGGGGGGGCCTTCATACGAGCAGTACTTC

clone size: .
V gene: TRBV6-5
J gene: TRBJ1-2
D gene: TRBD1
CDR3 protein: CASSYYGTGDYGYTF
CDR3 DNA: TGTGCCAGCAGTTATTACGGGACAGGGGACTATGGCTACACCTTC